This T cell receptor beta chain was observed in a study of cytomegalovirus exposure and HLA in healthy donors. Study-wide findings and caveats: In terms of immune exposure information, only CMV serostatus was available.

Both 60 Vbeta primers and 13 Jbeta primers went into the PCR. Original analysis: A later analysis tallied tens of millions of unique TCR beta chains, around 11 million of them shared. Sequenced by immunoSEQ multiplex PCR; TCRdb stores in-frame clones only, minus some. V and J calls and clone size are as listed in that table; D and trimming were resolved from the DNA. This sample yields over 150,000 clones, of which around four fifths are seen a single time; around 1.5% belongs to the top ten. As for this clone: What it recognizes is unknown.

The sequence was obtained from a man aged 45-60 years in good health and CMV-seronegative. The sample was PBMCs.

CDR3 in DNA: TGTGCCAGCTCATCTCAAAACCCAGGGTCCCATGGCTACACCTTC. This codes for CASSSQNPGSHGYTF. The chain recombines TRBV18 with TRBJ1-2, with D maybe TRBD1 (5 bases). The CDR3 runs to 15 residues. The V gene lost 5 bases and the J gene lost 6 bases, with 19 bases spanning the gap. CDR1 KGHSH and CDR2 LQKENI come from the germline V gene.